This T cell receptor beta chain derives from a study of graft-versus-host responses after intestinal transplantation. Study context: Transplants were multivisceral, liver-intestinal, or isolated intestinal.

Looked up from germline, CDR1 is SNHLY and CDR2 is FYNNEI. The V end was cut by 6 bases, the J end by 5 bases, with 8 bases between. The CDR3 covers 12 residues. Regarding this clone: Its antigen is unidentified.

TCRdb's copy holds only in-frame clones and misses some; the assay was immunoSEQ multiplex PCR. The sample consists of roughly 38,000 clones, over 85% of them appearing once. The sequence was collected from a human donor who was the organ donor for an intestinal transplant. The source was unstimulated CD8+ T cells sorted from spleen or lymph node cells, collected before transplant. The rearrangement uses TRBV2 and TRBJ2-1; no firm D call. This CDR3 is CASSDGNNEQFF. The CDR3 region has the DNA TGTGCCAGCAGCGACGGTAACAATGAGCAGTTCTTC.